This T cell receptor beta chain was identified during a study of cytomegalovirus exposure and HLA in healthy donors (dated by TCRdb to 2015 to 2018). General notes on the study: According to an earlier analysis of 587 of the donors, about 190 million T cells yielded 95 million to 140 million unique TCR beta sequences and approximately 300 Gb of sequence data. About 280 gigabases of sequencing data and roughly 80 million unique TCR sequences made up an early release that covered several hundred HLA-typed donors. Of the roughly 410 genotyped donors, more than 75% were placed in the genetic ancestry cluster associated with self-reported Caucasian donors. The study aimed to test whether signatures of past pathogen exposure could be identified by cataloging public T cell receptors. The study used immunosequencing to profile the T cell repertoires of approximately 640 subjects and linked those repertoires to cytomegalovirus serostatus. Besides the first cohort of roughly 640 subjects, a separate validation cohort made up of 120 different subjects was used. The study combined high-throughput TCR immunosequencing, statistical association of individual TCRs with disease status, and machine learning to predict cytomegalovirus infection status. In a later analysis, previously published TCR beta repertoires from about 640 donors were re-analyzed and high-resolution HLA genotyping was added so that TCR occurrence patterns could be studied. The later analysis used no new phenotypic data to find candidate immune exposures, relying instead on TCR beta sequences and their occurrence across donors. In an earlier analysis of 550 to 700 of the donors, high-throughput TCR beta sequencing was used to judge whether each TCR beta V gene segment behaved as functional or pseudogenic. Alongside the repertoire data, information on donor age, sex, ethnicity and CMV serostatus was compiled. In a later genetic analysis, genome-wide SNP genotypes for about 65% of the 666 donors were used, and that subset was treated as a discovery cohort. Every discovery cohort repertoire had been produced on one sequencing platform. Class I and class II HLA loci were covered by the typing at four-digit resolution. The number of donors typed differed by locus, with about 629-640 for A, B, C, DRB1 and DQB1, roughly 520 for DQA1, about 610 for DPA1, and some 450 for DPB1. Several DR-DQ haplotypes were treated as single units for association and clustering because of strong linkage in the cohort. Across some 400 genotyped donors of the cohort, an average of approximately 220,000 unique TCR beta nucleotide sequences per donor were sequenced, and 15% to 20% of those sequences were non-productive. General study outcomes and caveats: In the study, 164 TCR beta chains were listed as associated with cytomegalovirus. Compared with equally common non-associated chains, HLA-associated TCR beta chains in a later analysis were more clonally expanded and had lower generation probabilities. In vitro tests confirmed that three of the cytomegalovirus-associated TCR beta chains recognize cytomegalovirus antigens. Most TCR sequences were observed very rarely across donors, whereas some public TCRs were present in many individuals. Compared with the approximately 670-donor mean, donors in an Asian-associated ancestry cluster had fewer N-insertions in productive TCRs, according to a later genetic analysis. Strong co-occurrence of HLA alleles, especially DR and DQ, made assigning TCR associations to individual alleles difficult. In a later analysis, several top co-occurrence clusters were reported to appear linked to parvovirus B19, influenza, CMV and Epstein-Barr virus. A later analysis found that TCR association rates varied across HLA loci, with DRB1 alleles showing the most associated TCRs and HLA-C alleles the fewest. Linkage disequilibrium might explain the correlated functional status among segregating V segments, but an unknown experimental factor could not be ruled out. An earlier analysis of 587 of the donors showed that most TCR beta V segments appeared in productive rearrangements either about 87% or about 30% of the time, which broadly matched IMGT annotations. The presence/absence analyses assumed that sequencing depth was roughly uniform across donors, and that assumption may not be true. Specific HLA alleles were associated with some 15,000 TCR beta sequences at a false discovery rate of 0.05 in a later analysis. Because the 87-base-pair reads could not distinguish some IMGT-functional V segments, including TRBV6-2 and TRBV6-3, those segments were excluded. A further reported finding was that TCR beta sequences accurately predicted the HLA-A and HLA-B alleles for most subjects in the first cohort. A cluster of highly shared sequence variants was judged likely to be a technical artifact of the sequencing pipeline. The only immune exposure information available for the cohort was CMV serostatus. It was suggested by the authors that the approach could potentially be generalized to other disease states and immunological phenotypes. According to a later analysis, most CMV-associated TCR beta chains appeared to be HLA-restricted, and the HLA associations seemed to be driven largely by CMV exposure. The classifier was reported to diagnose cytomegalovirus status with high specificity and sensitivity in both the original and validation cohorts. The cohort was sequenced for TCR beta chains only, and without alpha or paired-chain data the features that could be detected were limited. Because HLA typing was missing for some donors at each locus, association tests included only the typed subset. In a later genetic analysis, a missense DCLRE1C variant was associated with V-gene and J-gene trimming of TCR beta chains, and the association was replicated in an independent cohort. Because counts were too low, roughly 16 rarely observed V segments, including chromosome 9 orphons, were left out of the earlier analysis of approximately 500 of the donors.

Turning to this clone: This receptor's antigen is unknown. No much larger clonotype is one base removed from it; base qualities were not supplied.

The library was made by the immunoSEQ multiplex PCR assay. For the multiplex PCR, a mixture combining 60 forward primers for TCR Vbeta segments and 13 reverse primers for TCR Jbeta segments was used. The CDR3 region of rearranged TCR beta genes was amplified from genomic DNA with a multiplex PCR assay. On the Illumina HiSeq System, the amplified TCR beta libraries were sequenced as 87-base-pair reads. The authors' analysis ran thus. A later analysis counted about 80 million unique TCR beta chains across the 650 to 800 repertoires, and 10 million to 12 million of these chains were shared by at least two donors. A nearest-neighbor algorithm error-corrected the raw reads and collapsed the reads into unique sequences, merging closely related sequences to remove PCR and sequencing errors. CDR3 sequences were aligned to IMGT reference sequences to assign V, D and J gene segments. For a sequence to be retained, at least a six-nucleotide match to both a V gene segment and a J gene segment was required. A rearrangement was called productive if the CDR3 had no stop codons and remained in frame with V and J, and every other rearrangement was called non-productive. Following IMGT convention, CDR3 was defined as the stretch from the second conserved V-encoded cysteine to the conserved J-encoded phenylalanine. In an earlier analysis of some 550 of the donors, sequences lacking an unambiguous match to a single V gene segment were excluded. In an earlier analysis of 450 to 750 of the donors, a V segment was called functional when productive rearrangements were above 56.7%, and segregating when the standard deviation between donors exceeded 5%. To diagnose cytomegalovirus status from the catalog of TCR beta chain sequences, a statistical classification framework was built. In a later analysis, TCR nucleotide sequences were compared against IMGT/GENE-DB human TR gene sequences so that V and J genes could be assigned. Using the TCRdist pipeline, a later analysis assigned CDR3 sequences along with most-parsimonious VDJ recombination scenarios. In a later analysis, every TCR beta chain was defined by the combination of its CDR3 amino acid sequence and its V-gene family, and reads without a unique V-gene family were dropped. To address suspected cross-contamination and a sequencing artifact, a later analysis removed around 590 highly shared, low-generation-probability nucleotide sequences. For each public chain, a later analysis derived a clonal expansion index from normalized ranks of inferred template counts within each repertoire. In a later analysis, generation probabilities were computed using a VDJ recombination model fitted to out-of-frame rearrangements, and the results were checked against IGoR. In a later analysis, hypergeometric tests were used to score TCR-TCR, TCR-HLA and TCR-CMV co-occurrence, with a repertoire-size bias correction applied to TCR pairs. In a later analysis, false discovery rates were estimated by permuting HLA or CMV assignments 20 times. In a later analysis, co-occurring TCRs were grouped with DBSCAN, and TCRdist sequence similarity was added when clustering was performed within HLA-allele-positive subsets. Repertoires with fewer than 30,000 or more than 120,000 public chains, plus five repertoires with anomalous nucleotide sharing, were excluded from co-occurrence clustering. Held by TCRdb, this immuneACCESS table contains in-frame sequences only and omits some clones. Under half of the omission traces to an unresolved V gene where checked; the cause of the rest is unknown. The V and J calls and the clone size are those of that table, but D and trimming were determined from the DNA. This sample lists some 180,000 clones; approximately 70% were detected once. Jointly, the top ten make up less than 2% of the sample.

From cysteine to phenylalanine, the CDR3 is 13 amino acids long. Of the read, only the CDR3 DNA is kept; its 39 bases are in frame from base 1. The germline V gene supplies CDR1 MDHEN and CDR2 SYDVKM. V and J lose 5 bases and 6 bases, and a span of 14 bases separates them. The cohort comprised 550 to 700 healthy bone marrow donors. At the time of sampling, all cohort members were nominally healthy, though unrecorded immune exposures were likely present. The donor was CMV seronegative and was included in the group of about 400 seronegative cohort members. Every donor gave a peripheral blood sample, and the peripheral blood mononuclear cells from that sample were used for TCR beta sequencing. The Qiagen DNeasy Blood Extraction Kit was used to extract genomic DNA from the blood cell samples.

The receptor comes from a woman in her thirties in good health and CMV-seronegative. The V and J genes are TRBV28 and TRBJ2-7, and possibly TRBD1, on 6 matching bases. Sample: PBMCs. The DNA sequence follows: TGTGCCAGCAGTGGGGACAACGGATTCGAGCAGTACTTC. Its amino acids are CASSGDNGFEQYF. With the rest looked up from the reference TRBV28 and TRBJ2-7 genes rather than sequenced, the full variable domain is DVKVTQSSRYLVKRTGEKVFLECVQDMDHENMFWYRQDPGLGLRLIYFSYDVKMKEKGDIPEGYSVSREKKERFSLILESASTNQTSMYLCASSGDNGFEQYFGPGTRLTVT.